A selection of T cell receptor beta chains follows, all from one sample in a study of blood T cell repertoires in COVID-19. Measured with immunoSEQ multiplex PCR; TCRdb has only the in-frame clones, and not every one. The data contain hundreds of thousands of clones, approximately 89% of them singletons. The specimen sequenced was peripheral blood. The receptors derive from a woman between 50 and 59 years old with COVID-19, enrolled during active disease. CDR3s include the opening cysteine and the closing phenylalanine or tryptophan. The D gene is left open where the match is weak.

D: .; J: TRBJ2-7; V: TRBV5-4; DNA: TGTGCCAGCAGCTTGGTTACAGGGGAGGCGTACGAGCAGTACTTC; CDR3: CASSLVTGEAYEQYF
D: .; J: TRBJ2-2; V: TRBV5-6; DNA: TGTGCCAGCAGCCGCAGGGCGAACACCGGGGAGCTGTTTTTT; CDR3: CASSRRANTGELFF
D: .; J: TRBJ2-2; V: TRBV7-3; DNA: TGTGCCAGCAGCCTTCGCTCCGGCGGGGAGCTGTTTTTT; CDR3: CASSLRSGGELFF
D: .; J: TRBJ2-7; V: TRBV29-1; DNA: TGCAGCGCTCGCACGGGGGGCGCGGACGAGCAGTACTTC; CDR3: CSARTGGADEQYF
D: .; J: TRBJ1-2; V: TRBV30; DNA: TGTGCCTGGAACTACCCCCCAGAGCGCGGTGGCTACACCTTC; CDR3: CAWNYPPERGGYTF
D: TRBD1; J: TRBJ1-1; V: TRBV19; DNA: TGTGCCAGTAGTAATGGACAGGGAGACGCTGAAGCTTTCTTT; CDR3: CASSNGQGDAEAFF
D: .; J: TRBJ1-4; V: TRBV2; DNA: TGTGCCAGCAGTACCCAGTTTCCCGCCGTAGAAAAACTGTTTTTT; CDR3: CASSTQFPAVEKLFF
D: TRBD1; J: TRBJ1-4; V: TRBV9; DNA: TGTGCCAGCAGCGTATTGGGGACAGGTCATGAAAAACTGTTTTTT; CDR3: CASSVLGTGHEKLFF
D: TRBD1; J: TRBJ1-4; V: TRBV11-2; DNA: TGTGCCAGCAGCCAAAGGGACAGGGGAGAGGAAAAACTGTTTTTT; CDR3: CASSQRDRGEEKLFF
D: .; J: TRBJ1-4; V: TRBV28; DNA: TGTGCCAGCAGAGCAGGCAATGAAAAACTGTTTTTT; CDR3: CASRAGNEKLFF
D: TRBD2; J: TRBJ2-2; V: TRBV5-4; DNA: TGTGCCAGCAGCTTCCCTAGCGGGGGCTTCACCGGGGAGCTGTTTTTT; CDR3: CASSFPSGGFTGELFF
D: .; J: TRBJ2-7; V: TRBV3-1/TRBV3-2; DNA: TGTGCCAGCAGCTCTCGAGGAGGCGAGCAGTACTTC; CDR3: CASSSRGGEQYF
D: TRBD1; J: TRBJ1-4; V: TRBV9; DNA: TGTGCCAGCAGCCCGACAGGGGGAAATGAAAAACTGTTTTTT; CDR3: CASSPTGGNEKLFF